Listed below are T cell receptor beta chains from one sample, sequenced in a study of blood T cells in healthy people across ages. TCRdb itself ran the 5' RACE reads through MiXCR, one entry per CDR3 protein. The sample comprises about 1.7 million distinct CDR3 sequences, 28% of which are singletons, and 7.7% rests with the top ten. The sequencing input was blood. These receptors were taken from a woman aged 30 to 39 in good health. The CDR3 runs from the conserved cysteine through the conserved F or W. Clone size is given for some rows only: seen once, a few or many times, or a class if the clone is expanded.

abundance	v_gene	j_gene	CDR3aa
NA	TRBV20-1	TRBJ2-1	CSASRRGAIDNEQFF
NA	TRBV6-5	TRBJ2-7	CASSYGPGQYF
NA	TRBV12-3/TRBV12-4	TRBJ2-3	CASRNTGGTDTQYF
NA	TRBV5-1	TRBJ2-5	CASSLVPGRETQYF
few	TRBV7-2	TRBJ2-7	CASSLVSGRLDEQYF
few	TRBV5-6	TRBJ2-3	CASSLDVGTDTQYF
NA	TRBV5-4	TRBJ1-6	CASSFGDVGSPLHF
NA	TRBV20-1	TRBJ1-2	CSARDRSQGAGYGYTF
NA	TRBV28	NA	CASTGLESPYEQYF
NA	TRBV21-1	TRBJ1-5	CASIPRREARRDSNQPQHF
few	TRBV5-1	TRBJ1-1	CASRGQGVNPAFF
NA	TRBV28	TRBJ2-2	CASSRGGAGGGELFF
many	TRBV6-2/TRBV6-3	TRBJ2-7	CASSYSKEGTYEQYF
many	TRBV20-1	TRBJ2-5	CSASVAGSQETQYF
NA	TRBV21-1	TRBJ2-1	CASSIGGRVKNEQFF
many	TRBV12-3/TRBV12-4	TRBJ2-4	CASLRQDEDIQYF
NA	TRBV20-1	TRBJ2-1	CSARGGGPGKEQFF
few	TRBV29-1	TRBJ1-1	CSVRQLLMNTEAFF
NA	TRBV2	TRBJ2-5	CASMEGRETQYF
NA	TRBV19	TRBJ2-2	CASSKLAEDTGELFF
few	TRBV20-1	TRBJ2-7	CSARDRTGSSPDGDEQYF
NA	TRBV19	TRBJ2-7	CASSVQDGRTYEQYF
few	TRBV11-3	TRBJ2-1	CASSPGLDGTYNEQFF
few	TRBV7-9	NA	CTSATGSNEQYF
NA	TRBV28	TRBJ1-5	CASSLLTQPQHF
NA	TRBV20-1	TRBJ2-1	CSARDTGGLGSHEQFF
many	TRBV4-3	TRBJ1-2	CASSPRRGDSDGYTF
NA	TRBV7-6	TRBJ2-1	CASSLAAGNTGEQFF
many	TRBV7-8	TRBJ2-7	CASSSGTSAYEQYF
few	TRBV5-1	TRBJ2-3	CASSLKAGPGTDTQYF
NA	TRBV2	TRBJ1-5	CASTAGNSNQPRHF
few	TRBV2	TRBJ2-5	CASRTGQGETQYF
NA	TRBV2	TRBJ2-3	CASSDVSWVGDTQYF
NA	TRBV19	TRBJ1-4	CASSRNSARDKLFF
many	TRBV12-3/TRBV12-4	TRBJ2-5	CASSPALAETQYF
many	TRBV7-9	TRBJ2-5	CASRGYSETQYF
many	TRBV7-9	TRBJ2-7	CAWDSGARVPYEQYF
many	TRBV5-1	TRBJ1-2	CASSLGQGNNYGYTF
many	TRBV6-1	TRBJ2-7	CASSAEGYRTEQYF
few	TRBV5-1	TRBJ2-1	CARNTGNNEQFF
NA	TRBV5-1	TRBJ2-3	CASSFGLLQGPRDTQYF
many	TRBV7-2	TRBJ2-1	CASSPLGSAGNSYNEQFF
NA	TRBV25-1	TRBJ1-2	CASSRQYYGYTF
NA	TRBV18	TRBJ2-6	CASSANAGANVLTF
NA	TRBV5-5	TRBJ1-1	CASSLIADTEAFF
NA	TRBV28	TRBJ2-3	CASSWSRGQDTQYF
few	TRBV10-3	TRBJ1-4	CAISARDRGNEKLFF
few	TRBV7-9	TRBJ2-6	CASSSVESGANVLTF
few	TRBV5-1	TRBJ1-4	CASSLSPRQGKEKLFF
NA	TRBV7-9	NA	CASSLKGVHEQYF
NA	TRBV29-1	TRBJ1-2	CSVGFRGYGYTF
NA	TRBV12-3/TRBV12-4	TRBJ1-6	CASSFGQENSPLHF
few	TRBV5-6	TRBJ2-7	CASPGTGDSYEQYF
NA	TRBV20-1	TRBJ2-4	CSAGGGAEGIQYF